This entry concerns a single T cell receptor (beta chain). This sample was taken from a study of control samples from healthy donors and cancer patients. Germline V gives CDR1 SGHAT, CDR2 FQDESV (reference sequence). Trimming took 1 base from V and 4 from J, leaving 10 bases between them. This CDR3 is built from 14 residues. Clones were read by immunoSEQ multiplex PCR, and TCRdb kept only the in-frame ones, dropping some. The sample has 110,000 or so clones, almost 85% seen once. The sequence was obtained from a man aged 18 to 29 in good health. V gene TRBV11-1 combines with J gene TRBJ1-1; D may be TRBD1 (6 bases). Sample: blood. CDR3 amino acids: CASSLGGGPTEAFF. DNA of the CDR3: TGTGCCAGCAGCTTAGGAGGGGGGCCCACTGAAGCTTTCTTT.